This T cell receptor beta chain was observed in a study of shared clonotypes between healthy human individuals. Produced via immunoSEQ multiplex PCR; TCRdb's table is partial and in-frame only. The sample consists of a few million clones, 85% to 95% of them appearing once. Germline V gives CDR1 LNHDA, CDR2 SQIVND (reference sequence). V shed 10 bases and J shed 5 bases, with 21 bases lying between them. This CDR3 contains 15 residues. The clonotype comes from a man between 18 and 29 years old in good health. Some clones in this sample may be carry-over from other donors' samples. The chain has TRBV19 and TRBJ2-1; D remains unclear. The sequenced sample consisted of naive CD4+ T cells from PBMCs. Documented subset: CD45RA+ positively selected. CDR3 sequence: CATRDPVLDNNEQFF. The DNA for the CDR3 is TGTGCCACCCGTGACCCAGTGCTCGATAACAATGAGCAGTTCTTC. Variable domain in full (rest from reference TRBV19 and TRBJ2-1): DGGITQSPKYLFRKEGQNVTLSCEQNLNHDAMYWYRQDPGQGLRLIYYSQIVNDFQKGDIAEGYSVSREKKESFPLTVTSAQKNPTAFYLCATRDPVLDNNEQFFGPGTRLTVL.